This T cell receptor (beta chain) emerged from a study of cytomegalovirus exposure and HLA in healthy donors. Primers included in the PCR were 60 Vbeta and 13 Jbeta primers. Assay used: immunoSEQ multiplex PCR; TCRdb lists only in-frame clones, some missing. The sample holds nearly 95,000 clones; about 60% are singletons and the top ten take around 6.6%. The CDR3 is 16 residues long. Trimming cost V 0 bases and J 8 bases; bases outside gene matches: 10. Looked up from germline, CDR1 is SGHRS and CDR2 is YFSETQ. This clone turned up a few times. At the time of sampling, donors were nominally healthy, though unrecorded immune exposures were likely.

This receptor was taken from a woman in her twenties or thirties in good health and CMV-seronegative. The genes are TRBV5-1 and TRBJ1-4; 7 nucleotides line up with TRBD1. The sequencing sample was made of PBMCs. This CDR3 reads CASSLGPRQGVEKLFF. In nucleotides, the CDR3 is TGCGCCAGCAGCTTGGGTCCCAGACAGGGAGTGGAAAAACTGTTTTTT.